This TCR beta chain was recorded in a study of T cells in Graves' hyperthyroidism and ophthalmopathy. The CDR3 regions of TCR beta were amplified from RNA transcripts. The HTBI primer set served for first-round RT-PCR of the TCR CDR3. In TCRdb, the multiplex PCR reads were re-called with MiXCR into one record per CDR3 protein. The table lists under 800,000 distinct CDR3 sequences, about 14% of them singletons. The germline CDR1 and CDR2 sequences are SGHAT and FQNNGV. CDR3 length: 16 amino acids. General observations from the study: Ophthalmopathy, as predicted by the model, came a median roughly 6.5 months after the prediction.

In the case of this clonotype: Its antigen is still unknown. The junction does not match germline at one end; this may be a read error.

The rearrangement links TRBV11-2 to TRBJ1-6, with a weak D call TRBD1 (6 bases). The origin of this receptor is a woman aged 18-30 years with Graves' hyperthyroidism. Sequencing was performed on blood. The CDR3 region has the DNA TGTGCCAGCAGCGACAGGTTCAGCTCCTATAGTTCACCCCTCCACTTT. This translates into CASSDRFSSYSSPLHF.